These 2 T cell receptor delta chains came from one sample sequenced in a study of γδ T cells in repeated Plasmodium falciparum infection. Gammadelta T cells were flow-sorted from PBMC into Vgamma9/Vdelta2+ and Vdelta2-negative populations for bulk analysis. TCRdb processed the multiplex PCR reads again with the CATT caller. The repertoire includes under 60,000 delta-chain clones, roughly 1.5% of them detected once, and over 7% sits in the top ten. The sample taken for sequencing was gamma-delta T cells from blood. Receptor source: a pool of human donors (malaria-infected and uninfected, not separated).

At least ten counts were recorded for this clone. The chain recombines TRDV3 with TRDJ1; D is uncertain. The germline CDR1 and CDR2 sequences are TVYSNPD and GDNSRS (reference sequence). The CDR3 consists of 12 residues. V dropped 1 base and J dropped 2 bases, with 8 bases sitting between them. This chain's CDR3 is CAFIGYTDKLIF. The CDR3 region has the DNA TGTGCCTTTATCGGGTATACCGATAAACTCATCTTT.

This clone was seen a few times. TCRdb's listed protein matches a much larger clone and diverges from this DNA's translation at residue 3, likely through a read error; the protein shown comes from the DNA. This chain's CDR3 is CAIGDSVGLLRAWGIRPFYTDKLIF. The CDR3 DNA reads as TGTGCTATTGGTGACAGCGTGGGTCTACTCCGCGCCTGGGGGATACGCCCGTTTTACACCGATAAACTCATCTTT. The chain recombines TRDV1 with TRDJ1; TRDD3 matches 12 bases. The J gene is not listed in TCRdb, so it was assigned here from a DNA match to germline. Germline-derived CDR1 and CDR2 are TSWWSYY and QGS. CDR3 size: 25 residues.